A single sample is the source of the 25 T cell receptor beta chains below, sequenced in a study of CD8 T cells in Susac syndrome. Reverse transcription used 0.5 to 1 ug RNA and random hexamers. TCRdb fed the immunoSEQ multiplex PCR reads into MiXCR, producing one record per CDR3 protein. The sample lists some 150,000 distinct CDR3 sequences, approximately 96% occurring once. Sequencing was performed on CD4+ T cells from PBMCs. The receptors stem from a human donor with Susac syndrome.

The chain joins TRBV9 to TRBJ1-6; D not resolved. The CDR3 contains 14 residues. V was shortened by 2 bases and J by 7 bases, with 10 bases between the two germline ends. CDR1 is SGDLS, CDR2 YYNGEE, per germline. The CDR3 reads CASSVTMGNSPLHF. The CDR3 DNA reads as TGTGCCAGCAGCGTCACAATGGGCAATTCACCCCTCCACTTT. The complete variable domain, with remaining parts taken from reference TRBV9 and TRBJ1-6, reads DSGVTQTPKHLITATGQRVTLRCSPRSGDLSVYWYQQSLDQGLQFLIQYYNGEERAKGNILERFSAQQFPDLHSELNLSSLELGDSALYFCASSVTMGNSPLHFGNGTRLTVT.

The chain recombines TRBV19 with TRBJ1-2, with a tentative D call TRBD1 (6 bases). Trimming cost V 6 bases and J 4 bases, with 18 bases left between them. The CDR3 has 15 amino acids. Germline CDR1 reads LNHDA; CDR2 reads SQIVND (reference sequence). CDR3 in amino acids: CASRRGRGESYGYTF. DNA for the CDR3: TGTGCCAGTAGACGGGGGCGTGGGGAGAGCTATGGCTACACCTTC.

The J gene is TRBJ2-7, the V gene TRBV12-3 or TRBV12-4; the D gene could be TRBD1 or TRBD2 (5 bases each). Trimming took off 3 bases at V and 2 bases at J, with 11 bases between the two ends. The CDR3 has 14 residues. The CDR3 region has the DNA TGTGCCAGCAGTTTCGGGGACCAAACCTACGAGCAGTACTTC. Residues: CASSFGDQTYEQYF.

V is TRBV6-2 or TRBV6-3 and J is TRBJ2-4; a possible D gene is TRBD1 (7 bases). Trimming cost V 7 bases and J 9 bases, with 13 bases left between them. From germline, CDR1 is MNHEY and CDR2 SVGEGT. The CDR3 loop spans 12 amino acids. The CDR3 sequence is CASKGTAGIQYF. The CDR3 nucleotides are TGTGCCAGCAAGGGGACAGCGGGCATTCAGTACTTC.

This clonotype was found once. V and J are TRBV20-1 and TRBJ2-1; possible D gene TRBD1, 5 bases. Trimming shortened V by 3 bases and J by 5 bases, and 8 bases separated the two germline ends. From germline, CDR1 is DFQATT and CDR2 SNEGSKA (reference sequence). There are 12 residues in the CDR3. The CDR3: CSARAGHNEQFF. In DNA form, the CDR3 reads TGCAGTGCTAGGGCAGGGCACAATGAGCAGTTCTTC.

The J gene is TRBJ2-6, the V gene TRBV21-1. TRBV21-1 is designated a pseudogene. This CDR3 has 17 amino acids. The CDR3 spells CASREARQASGANVLTF. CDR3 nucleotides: TGTGCCAGCAGGGAAGCGAGGCAGGCCTCTGGGGCCAACGTCCTGACTTTC.

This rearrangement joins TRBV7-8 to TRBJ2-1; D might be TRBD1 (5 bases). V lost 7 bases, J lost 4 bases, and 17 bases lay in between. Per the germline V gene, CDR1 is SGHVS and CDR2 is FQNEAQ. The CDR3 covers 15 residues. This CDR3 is CASTQGRARYNEQFF. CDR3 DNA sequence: TGTGCCAGCACCCAGGGCAGGGCCCGATACAATGAGCAGTTCTTC.

The CDR3 DNA sequence: TGTGCCAGCTCACCACAAGAAACAGGGGAAAATCAGCCCCAGCATTTT. Its protein is CASSPQETGENQPQHF. The rearrangement joins TRBV18 to TRBJ1-5; 7 bases are a match to TRBD1. The CDR3 spans 16 residues. The ends lost 1 base at V and 4 bases at J; junction bases unmatched: 7. Germline loops: CDR1 KGHSH, CDR2 LQKENI.

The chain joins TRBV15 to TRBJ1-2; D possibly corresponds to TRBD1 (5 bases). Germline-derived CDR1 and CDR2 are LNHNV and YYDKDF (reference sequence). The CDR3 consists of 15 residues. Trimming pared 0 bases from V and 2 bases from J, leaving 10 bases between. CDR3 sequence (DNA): TGTGCCACCAGCAGAGAGGGGCAGAGAAACTATGGCTACACCTTC. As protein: CATSREGQRNYGYTF.

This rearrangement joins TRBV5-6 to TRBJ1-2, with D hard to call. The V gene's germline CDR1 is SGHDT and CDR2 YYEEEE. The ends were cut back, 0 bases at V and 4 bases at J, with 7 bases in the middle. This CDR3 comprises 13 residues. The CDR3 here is CASSLGISYGYTF. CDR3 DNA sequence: TGTGCCAGCAGCTTGGGGATCAGCTATGGCTACACCTTC. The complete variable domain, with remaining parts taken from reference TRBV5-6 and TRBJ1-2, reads DAGVTQSPTHLIKTRGQQVTLRCSPKSGHDTVSWYQQALGQGPQFIFQYYEEEERQRGNFPDRFSGHQFPNYSSELNVNALLLGDSALYLCASSLGISYGYTFGSGTRLTVV.

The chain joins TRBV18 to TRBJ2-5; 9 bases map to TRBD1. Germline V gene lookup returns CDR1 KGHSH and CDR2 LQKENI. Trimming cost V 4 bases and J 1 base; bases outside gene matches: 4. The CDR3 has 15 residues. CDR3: CASSLDRGPQETQYF. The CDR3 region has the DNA TGTGCCAGCTCACTGGACAGGGGACCCCAAGAGACCCAGTACTTC.

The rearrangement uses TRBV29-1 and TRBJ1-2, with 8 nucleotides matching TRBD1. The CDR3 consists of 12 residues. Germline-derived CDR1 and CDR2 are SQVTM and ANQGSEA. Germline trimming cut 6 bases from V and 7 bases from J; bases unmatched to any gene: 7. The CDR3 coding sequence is TGCAGCGTCGACCAGGGGGCCGGTGGCTACACCTTC. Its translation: CSVDQGAGGYTF.

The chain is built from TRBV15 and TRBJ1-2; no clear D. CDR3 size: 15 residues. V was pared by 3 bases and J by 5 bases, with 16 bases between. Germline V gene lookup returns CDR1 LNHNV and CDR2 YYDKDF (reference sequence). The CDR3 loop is CATSSRSAVMYGYTF. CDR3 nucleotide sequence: TGTGCCACCAGCAGCCGGTCCGCCGTAATGTATGGCTACACCTTC. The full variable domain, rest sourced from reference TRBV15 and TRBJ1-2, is DAMVIQNPRYQVTQFGKPVTLSCSQTLNHNVMYWYQQKSSQAPKLLFHYYDKDFNNEADTPDNFQSRRPNTSFCFLDIRSPGLGDTAMYLCATSSRSAVMYGYTFGSGTRLTVV.

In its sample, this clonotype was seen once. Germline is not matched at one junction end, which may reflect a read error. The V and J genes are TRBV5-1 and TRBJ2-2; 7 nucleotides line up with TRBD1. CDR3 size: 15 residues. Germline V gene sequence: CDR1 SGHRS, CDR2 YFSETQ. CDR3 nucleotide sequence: TGCGCCAGCAGCTTACAGGGGATAAACAACGGGGAGCTGTTTTTT. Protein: CASSLQGINNGELFF.

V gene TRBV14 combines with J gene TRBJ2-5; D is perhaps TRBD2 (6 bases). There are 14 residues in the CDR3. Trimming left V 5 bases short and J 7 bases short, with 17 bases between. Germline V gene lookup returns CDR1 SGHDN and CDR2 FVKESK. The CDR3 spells CASSGQQTGGTQYF. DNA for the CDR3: TGTGCCAGCAGCGGACAACAAACCGGGGGGACCCAGTACTTC.

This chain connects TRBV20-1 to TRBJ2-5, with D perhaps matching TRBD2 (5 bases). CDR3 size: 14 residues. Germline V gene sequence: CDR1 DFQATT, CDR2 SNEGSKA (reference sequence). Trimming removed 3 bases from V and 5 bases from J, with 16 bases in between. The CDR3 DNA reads TGCAGTGCTAGTAGGCGCGGAGGAATGGAGACCCAGTACTTC. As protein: CSASRRGGMETQYF.

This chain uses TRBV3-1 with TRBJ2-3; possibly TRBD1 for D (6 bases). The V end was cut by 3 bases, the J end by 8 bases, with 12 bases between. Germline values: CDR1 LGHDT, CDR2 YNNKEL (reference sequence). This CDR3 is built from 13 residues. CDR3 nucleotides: TGTGCCAGCAGCCAGGCTGTAGGGGGTACGCAGTATTTT. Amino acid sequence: CASSQAVGGTQYF.

Here the CDR3 reads CSVVGQGAAEAFF. For the CDR3, the DNA is TGCAGCGTGGTTGGACAGGGGGCAGCTGAAGCTTTCTTT. V and J are TRBV29-1 and TRBJ1-1, with 11 bases aligning to TRBD1. J lost 6 bases, V lost 6 bases, and 6 bases had no gene match. There are 13 residues in the CDR3. Germline CDR1 SQVTM, CDR2 ANQGSEA.

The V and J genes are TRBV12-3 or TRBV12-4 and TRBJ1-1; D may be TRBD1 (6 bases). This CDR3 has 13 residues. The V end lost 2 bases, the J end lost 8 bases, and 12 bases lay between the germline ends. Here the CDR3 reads CASSLIPGTEAFF. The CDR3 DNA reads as TGTGCCAGCAGTTTAATCCCCGGGACAGAAGCTTTCTTT.

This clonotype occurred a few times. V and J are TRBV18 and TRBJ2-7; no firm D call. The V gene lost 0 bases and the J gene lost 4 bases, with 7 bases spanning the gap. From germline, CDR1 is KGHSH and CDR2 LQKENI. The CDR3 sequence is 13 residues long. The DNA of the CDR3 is TGTGCCAGCTCACCACCGGGCAGTTACGAGCAGTACTTC. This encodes CASSPPGSYEQYF.

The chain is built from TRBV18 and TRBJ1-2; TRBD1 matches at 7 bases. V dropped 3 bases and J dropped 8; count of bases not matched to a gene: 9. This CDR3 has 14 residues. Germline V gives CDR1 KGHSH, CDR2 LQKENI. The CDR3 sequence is CASSPSGQESGYTF. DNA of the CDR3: TGTGCCAGCTCACCCTCCGGACAGGAGTCCGGCTACACCTTC.

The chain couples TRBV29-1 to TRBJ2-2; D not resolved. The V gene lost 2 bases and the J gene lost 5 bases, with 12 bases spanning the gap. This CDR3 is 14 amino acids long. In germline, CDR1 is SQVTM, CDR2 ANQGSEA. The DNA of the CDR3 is TGCAGCGTTGAATTCGGCTCTTTGACCGGGGAGCTGTTTTTT. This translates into CSVEFGSLTGELFF.

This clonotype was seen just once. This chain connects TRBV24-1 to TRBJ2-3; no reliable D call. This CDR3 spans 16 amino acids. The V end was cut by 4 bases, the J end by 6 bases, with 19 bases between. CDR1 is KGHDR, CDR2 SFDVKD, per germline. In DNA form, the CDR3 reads TGTGCCACCAGTGAAGACCGGACCGCCCACGCCGATACGCAGTATTTT. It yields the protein CATSEDRTAHADTQYF.

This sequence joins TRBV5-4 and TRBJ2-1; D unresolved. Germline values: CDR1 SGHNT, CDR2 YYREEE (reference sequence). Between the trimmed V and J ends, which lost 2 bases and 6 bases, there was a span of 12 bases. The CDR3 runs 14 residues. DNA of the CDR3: TGTGCCAGCAGCTTCGGGTACAGTCTCAATGAGCAGTTCTTC. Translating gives CASSFGYSLNEQFF. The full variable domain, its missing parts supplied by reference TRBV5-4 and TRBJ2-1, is ETGVTQSPTHLIKTRGQQVTLRCSSQSGHNTVSWYQQALGQGPQFIFQYYREEENGRGNFPPRFSGLQFPNYSSELNVNALELDDSALYLCASSFGYSLNEQFFGPGTRLTVL.

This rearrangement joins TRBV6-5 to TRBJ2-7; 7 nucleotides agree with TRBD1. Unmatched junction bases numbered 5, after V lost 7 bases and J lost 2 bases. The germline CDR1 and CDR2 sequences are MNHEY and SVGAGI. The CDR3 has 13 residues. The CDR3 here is CASNRQGAYEQYF. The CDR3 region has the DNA TGTGCCAGCAATCGACAGGGCGCCTACGAGCAGTACTTC.